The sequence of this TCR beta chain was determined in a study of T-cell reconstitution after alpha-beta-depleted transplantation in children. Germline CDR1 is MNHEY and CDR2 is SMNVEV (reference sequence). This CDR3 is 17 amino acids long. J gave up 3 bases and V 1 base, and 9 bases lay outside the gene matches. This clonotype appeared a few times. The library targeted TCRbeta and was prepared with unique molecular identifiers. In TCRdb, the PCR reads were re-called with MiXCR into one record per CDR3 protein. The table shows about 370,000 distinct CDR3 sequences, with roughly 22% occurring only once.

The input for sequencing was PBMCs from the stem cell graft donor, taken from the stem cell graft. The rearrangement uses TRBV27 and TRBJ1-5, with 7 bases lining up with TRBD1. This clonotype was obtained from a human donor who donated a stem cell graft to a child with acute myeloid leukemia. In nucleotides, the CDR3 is TGTGCCAGCAGTTTATTTTTCCAGGGGGTAGTCAATCAGCCCCAGCATTTT. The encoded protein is CASSLFFQGVVNQPQHF.